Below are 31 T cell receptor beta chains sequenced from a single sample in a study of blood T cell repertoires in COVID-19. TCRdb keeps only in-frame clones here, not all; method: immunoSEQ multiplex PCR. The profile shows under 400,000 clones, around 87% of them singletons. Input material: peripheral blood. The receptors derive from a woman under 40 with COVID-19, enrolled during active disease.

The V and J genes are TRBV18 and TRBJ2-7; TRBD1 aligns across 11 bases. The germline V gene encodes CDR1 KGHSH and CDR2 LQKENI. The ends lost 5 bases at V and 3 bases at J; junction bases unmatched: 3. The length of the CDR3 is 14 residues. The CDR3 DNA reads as TGTGCCAGCTCAGGGGGACAGGGGGGCTACGAGCAGTACTTC. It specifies CASSGGQGGYEQYF.

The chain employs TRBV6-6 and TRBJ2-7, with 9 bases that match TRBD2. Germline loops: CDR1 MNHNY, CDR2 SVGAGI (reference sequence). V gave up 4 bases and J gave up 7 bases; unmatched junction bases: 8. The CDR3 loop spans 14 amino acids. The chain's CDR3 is CASSLASGTGEQYF. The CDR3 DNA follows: TGTGCCAGCAGTTTAGCTAGCGGGACGGGGGAGCAGTACTTC.

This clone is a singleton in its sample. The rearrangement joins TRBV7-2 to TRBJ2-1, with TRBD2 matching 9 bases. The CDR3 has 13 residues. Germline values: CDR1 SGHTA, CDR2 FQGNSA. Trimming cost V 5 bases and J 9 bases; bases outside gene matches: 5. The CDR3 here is CASSRTGLAEQFF. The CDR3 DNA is TGTGCCAGCAGCCGAACGGGACTAGCTGAGCAGTTCTTC.

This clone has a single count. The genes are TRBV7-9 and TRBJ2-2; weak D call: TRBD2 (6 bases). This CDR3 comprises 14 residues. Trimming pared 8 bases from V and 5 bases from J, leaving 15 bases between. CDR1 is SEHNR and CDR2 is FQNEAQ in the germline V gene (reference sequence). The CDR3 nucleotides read TGTGCCAGCCGCGGGGCCGGTGGGACCGGGGAGCTGTTTTTT. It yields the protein CASRGAGGTGELFF.

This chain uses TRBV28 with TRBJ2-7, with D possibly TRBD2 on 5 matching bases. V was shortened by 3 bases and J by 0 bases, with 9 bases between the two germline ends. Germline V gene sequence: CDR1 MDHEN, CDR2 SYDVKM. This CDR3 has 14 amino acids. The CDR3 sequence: CASSFSGLSYEQYF. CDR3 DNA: TGTGCCAGCAGTTTCTCAGGACTCTCCTACGAGCAGTACTTC.

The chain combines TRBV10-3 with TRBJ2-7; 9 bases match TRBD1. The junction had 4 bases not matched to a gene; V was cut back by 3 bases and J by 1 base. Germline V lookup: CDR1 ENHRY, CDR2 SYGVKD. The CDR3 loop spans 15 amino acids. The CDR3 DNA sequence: TGTGCCATCAGTGACCCGGACAGGGGATCCTACGAGCAGTACTTC. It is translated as CAISDPDRGSYEQYF.

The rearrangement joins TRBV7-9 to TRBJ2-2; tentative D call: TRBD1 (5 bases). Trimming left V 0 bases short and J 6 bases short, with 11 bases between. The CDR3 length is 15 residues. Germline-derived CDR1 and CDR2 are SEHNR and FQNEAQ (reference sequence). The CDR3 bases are TGTGCCAGCAGCTTAGCGTCAGGGATGGCCGGGGAGCTGTTTTTT. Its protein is CASSLASGMAGELFF. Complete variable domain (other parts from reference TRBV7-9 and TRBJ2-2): DTGVSQNPRHKITKRGQNVTFRCDPISEHNRLYWYRQTLGQGPEFLTYFQNEAQLEKSRLLSDRFSAERPKGSFSTLEIQRTEQGDSAMYLCASSLASGMAGELFFGEGSRLTVL.

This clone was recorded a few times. The CDR3: CASSSTGDSSYNEQFF. Here the CDR3 DNA reads TGTGCCAGCAGCTCCACCGGGGACAGCTCCTACAATGAGCAGTTCTTC. The chain is built from TRBV6-6 and TRBJ2-1; 7 bases align to TRBD1. The CDR3 totals 16 residues. CDR1 MNHNY and CDR2 SVGAGI come from the germline V gene (reference sequence). V lost 6 bases to trimming and J lost 0 bases; unmatched junction nucleotides: 8.

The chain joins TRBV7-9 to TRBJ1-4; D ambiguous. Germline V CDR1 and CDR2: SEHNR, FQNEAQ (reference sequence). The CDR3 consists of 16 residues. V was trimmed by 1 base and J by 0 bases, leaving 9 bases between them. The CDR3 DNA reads TGTGCCAGCAGCTTAGGGCGGGCTGCAACTAATGAAAAACTGTTTTTT. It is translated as CASSLGRAATNEKLFF.

The DNA of the CDR3 is TGCGCCAGCAGCTTGTGGGGACAGGGGGAAACCTATAATTCACCCCTCCACTTT. Amino acids: CASSLWGQGETYNSPLHF. V usage is TRBV5-1 and J usage is TRBJ1-6; 11 bases agree with TRBD1. This CDR3 region has 18 residues. Germline loops: CDR1 SGHRS, CDR2 YFSETQ. V dropped 1 base and J dropped 2; count of bases not matched to a gene: 5.

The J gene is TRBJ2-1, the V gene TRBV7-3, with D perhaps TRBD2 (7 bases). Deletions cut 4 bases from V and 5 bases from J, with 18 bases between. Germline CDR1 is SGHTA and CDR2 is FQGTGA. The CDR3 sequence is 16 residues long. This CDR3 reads CASSSPPGGRDNEQFF. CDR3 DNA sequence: TGTGCCAGCAGCTCGCCCCCGGGGGGCCGGGACAATGAGCAGTTCTTC.

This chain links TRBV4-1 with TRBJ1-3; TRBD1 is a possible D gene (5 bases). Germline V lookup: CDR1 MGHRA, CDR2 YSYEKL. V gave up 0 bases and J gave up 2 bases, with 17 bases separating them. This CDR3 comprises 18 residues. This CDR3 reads CASSQDSPGMVAGNTIYF. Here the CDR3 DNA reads TGCGCCAGCAGCCAAGACTCTCCAGGGATGGTCGCTGGAAACACCATATATTTT.

Here the CDR3 DNA reads TGTGCCAGCAGGGAGGGACTAGCGGGAGTATTGTACGAGCAGTACTTC. Its protein is CASREGLAGVLYEQYF. This chain uses TRBV21-1 with TRBJ2-7; TRBD2, the table's D call, lacks a check against the DNA. TRBV21-1 is recorded as a pseudogene. This CDR3 contains 16 residues.

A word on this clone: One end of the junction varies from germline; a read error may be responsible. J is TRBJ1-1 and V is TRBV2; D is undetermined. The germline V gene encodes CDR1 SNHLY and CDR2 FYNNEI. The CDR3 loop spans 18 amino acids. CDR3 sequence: CASREAERQKNMNTEAFF. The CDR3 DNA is TGTGCCAGCAGAGAAGCCGAGAGACAAAAAAACATGAACACTGAAGCTTTCTTT.

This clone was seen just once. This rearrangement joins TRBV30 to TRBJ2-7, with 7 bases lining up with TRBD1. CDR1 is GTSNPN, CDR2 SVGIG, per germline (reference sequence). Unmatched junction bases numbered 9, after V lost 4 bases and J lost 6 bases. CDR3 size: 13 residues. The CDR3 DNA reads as TGTGCCTGGAAACGACAGGGACCCTCCGAGCAGTACTTC. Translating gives CAWKRQGPSEQYF. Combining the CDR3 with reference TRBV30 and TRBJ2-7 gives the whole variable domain SQTIHQWPATLVQPVGSPLSLECTVEGTSNPNLYWYRQAAGRGLQLLFYSVGIGQISSEVPQNLSASRPQDRQFILSSKKLLLSDSGFYLCAWKRQGPSEQYFGPGTRLTVT.

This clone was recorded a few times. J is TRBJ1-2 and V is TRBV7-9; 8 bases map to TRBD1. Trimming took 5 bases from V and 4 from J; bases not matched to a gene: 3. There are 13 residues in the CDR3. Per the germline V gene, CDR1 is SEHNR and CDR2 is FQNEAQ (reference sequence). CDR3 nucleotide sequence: TGTGCCAGCAGCCACGACAGGGGCTATGGCTACACCTTC. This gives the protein CASSHDRGYGYTF. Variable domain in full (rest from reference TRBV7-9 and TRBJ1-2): DTGVSQNPRHKITKRGQNVTFRCDPISEHNRLYWYRQTLGQGPEFLTYFQNEAQLEKSRLLSDRFSAERPKGSFSTLEIQRTEQGDSAMYLCASSHDRGYGYTFGSGTRLTVV.

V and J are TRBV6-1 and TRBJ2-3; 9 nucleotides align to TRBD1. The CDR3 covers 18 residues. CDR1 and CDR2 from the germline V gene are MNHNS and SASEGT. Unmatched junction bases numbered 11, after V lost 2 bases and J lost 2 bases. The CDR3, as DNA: TGTGCCAGCAGTGAATGGGGCTTGGACAGGGGATTCACAGATACGCAGTATTTT. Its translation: CASSEWGLDRGFTDTQYF.

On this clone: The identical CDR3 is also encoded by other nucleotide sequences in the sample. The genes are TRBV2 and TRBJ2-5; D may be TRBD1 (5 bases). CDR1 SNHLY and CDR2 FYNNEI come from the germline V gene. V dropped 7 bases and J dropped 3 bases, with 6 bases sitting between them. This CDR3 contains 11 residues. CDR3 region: CASKGEETQYF. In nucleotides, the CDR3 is TGTGCCAGCAAAGGGGAAGAGACCCAGTACTTC.

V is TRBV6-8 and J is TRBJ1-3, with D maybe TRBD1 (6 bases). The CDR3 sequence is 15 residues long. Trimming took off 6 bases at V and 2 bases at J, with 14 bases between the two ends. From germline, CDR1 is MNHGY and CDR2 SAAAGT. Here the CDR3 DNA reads TGTGCCAGCAGCTTACGGCGGACAGCTGGAAACACCATATATTTT. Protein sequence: CASSLRRTAGNTIYF.

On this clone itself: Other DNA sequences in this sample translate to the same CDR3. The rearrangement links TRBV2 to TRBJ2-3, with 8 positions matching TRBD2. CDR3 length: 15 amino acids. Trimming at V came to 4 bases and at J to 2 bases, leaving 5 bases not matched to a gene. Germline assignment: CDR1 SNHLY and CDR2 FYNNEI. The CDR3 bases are TGTGCCAGCAGTGTCACTAGCGGAGACACAGATACGCAGTATTTT. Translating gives CASSVTSGDTDTQYF.

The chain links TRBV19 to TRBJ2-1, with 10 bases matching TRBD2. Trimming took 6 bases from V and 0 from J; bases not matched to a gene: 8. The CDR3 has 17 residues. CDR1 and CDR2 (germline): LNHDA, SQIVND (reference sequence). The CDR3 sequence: CASRKGASGSSYNEQFF. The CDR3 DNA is TGTGCCAGTAGGAAGGGGGCTAGCGGGAGCTCCTACAATGAGCAGTTCTTC.

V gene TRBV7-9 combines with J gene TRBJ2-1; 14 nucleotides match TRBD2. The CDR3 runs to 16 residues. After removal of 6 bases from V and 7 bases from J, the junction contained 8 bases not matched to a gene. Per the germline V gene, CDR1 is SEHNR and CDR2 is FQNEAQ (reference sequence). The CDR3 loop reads CASSPAGTSGSNEQFF. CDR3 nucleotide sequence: TGTGCCAGCAGTCCAGCGGGGACTAGCGGGAGTAATGAGCAGTTCTTC. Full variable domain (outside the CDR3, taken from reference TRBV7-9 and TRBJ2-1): DTGVSQNPRHKITKRGQNVTFRCDPISEHNRLYWYRQTLGQGPEFLTYFQNEAQLEKSRLLSDRFSAERPKGSFSTLEIQRTEQGDSAMYLCASSPAGTSGSNEQFFGPGTRLTVL.

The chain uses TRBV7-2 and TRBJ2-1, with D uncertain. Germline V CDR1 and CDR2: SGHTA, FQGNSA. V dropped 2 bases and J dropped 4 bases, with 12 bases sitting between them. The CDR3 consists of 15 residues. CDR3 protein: CASSLTLGGYNEQFF. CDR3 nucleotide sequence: TGTGCCAGCAGCTTAACGTTAGGCGGATACAATGAGCAGTTCTTC.

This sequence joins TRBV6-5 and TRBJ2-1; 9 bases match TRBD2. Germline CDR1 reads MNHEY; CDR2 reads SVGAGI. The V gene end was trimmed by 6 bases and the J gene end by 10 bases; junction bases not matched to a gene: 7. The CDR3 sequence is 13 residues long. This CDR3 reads CASSRGLANEQFF. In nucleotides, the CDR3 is TGTGCCAGCAGCCGCGGACTAGCGAACGAGCAGTTCTTC.

Here the CDR3 DNA reads TGTGCCAGCAGCCCCGGGAGGGCGAGCTATGGCTACACCTTC. Translation: CASSPGRASYGYTF. This sequence joins TRBV9 and TRBJ1-2; D is unclear. The germline V gene encodes CDR1 SGDLS and CDR2 YYNGEE. The CDR3 is 14 amino acids. The V and J ends lost 4 bases and 4 bases respectively, with 14 bases between them. The whole variable domain, remainder taken from reference TRBV9 and TRBJ1-2, is DSGVTQTPKHLITATGQRVTLRCSPRSGDLSVYWYQQSLDQGLQFLIQYYNGEERAKGNILERFSAQQFPDLHSELNLSSLELGDSALYFCASSPGRASYGYTFGSGTRLTVV.

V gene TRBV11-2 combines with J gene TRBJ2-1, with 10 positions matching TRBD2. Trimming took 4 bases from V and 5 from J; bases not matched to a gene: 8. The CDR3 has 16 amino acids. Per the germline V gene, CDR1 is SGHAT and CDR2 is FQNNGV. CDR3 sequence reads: CASSSSGRARDNEQFF. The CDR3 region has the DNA TGTGCCAGCAGCTCCAGCGGGAGGGCTCGGGACAATGAGCAGTTCTTC.

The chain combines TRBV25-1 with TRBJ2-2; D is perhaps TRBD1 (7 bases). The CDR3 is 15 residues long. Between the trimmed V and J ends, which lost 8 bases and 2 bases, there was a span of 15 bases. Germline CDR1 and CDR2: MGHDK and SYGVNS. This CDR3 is CASVRGTDNTGELFF. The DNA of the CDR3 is TGTGCCAGCGTGCGCGGGACAGACAACACCGGGGAGCTGTTTTTT.

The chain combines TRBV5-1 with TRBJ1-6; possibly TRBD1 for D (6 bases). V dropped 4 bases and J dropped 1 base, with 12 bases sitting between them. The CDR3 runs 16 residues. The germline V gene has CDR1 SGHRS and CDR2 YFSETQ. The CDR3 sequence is CASSIEGGSYNSPLHF. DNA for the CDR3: TGCGCCAGCAGCATCGAGGGGGGGTCCTATAATTCACCCCTCCACTTT. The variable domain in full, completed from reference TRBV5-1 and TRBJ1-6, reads KAGVTQTPRYLIKTRGQQVTLSCSPISGHRSVSWYQQTPGQGLQFLFEYFSETQRNKGNFPGRFSGRQFSNSRSEMNVSTLELGDSALYLCASSIEGGSYNSPLHFGNGTRLTVT.

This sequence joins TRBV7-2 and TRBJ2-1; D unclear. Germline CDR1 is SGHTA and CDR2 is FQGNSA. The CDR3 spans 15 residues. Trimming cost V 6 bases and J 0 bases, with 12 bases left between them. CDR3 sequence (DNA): TGTGCCAGCAGAGTCCTGCCGAGCTCCTACAATGAGCAGTTCTTC. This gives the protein CASRVLPSSYNEQFF. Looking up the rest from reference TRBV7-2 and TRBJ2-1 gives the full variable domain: GAGVSQSPSNKVTEKGKDVELRCDPISGHTALYWYRQSLGQGLEFLIYFQGNSAPDKSGLPSDRFSAERTGGSVSTLTIQRTQQEDSAVYLCASRVLPSSYNEQFFGPGTRLTVL.

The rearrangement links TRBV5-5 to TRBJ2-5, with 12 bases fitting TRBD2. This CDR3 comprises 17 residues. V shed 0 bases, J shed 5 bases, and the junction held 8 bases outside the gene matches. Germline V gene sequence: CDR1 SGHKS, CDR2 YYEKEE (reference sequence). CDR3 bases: TGTGCCAGCAGCTTGGACCAAGGACTAGCGGGACTGGAGACCCAGTACTTC. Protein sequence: CASSLDQGLAGLETQYF.

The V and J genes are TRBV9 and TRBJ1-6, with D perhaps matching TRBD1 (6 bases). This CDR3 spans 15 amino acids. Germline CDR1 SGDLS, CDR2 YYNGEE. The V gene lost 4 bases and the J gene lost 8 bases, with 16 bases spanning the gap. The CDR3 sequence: CASSMSGGAYSPLHF. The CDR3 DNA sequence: TGTGCCAGCAGCATGTCTGGGGGCGCGTATTCACCCCTCCACTTT.